The T cell receptor (beta chain) described here comes from a study of blood T cell repertoires in COVID-19. Study context: T cells, B-cell-depleted T cells, or PBMCs provided the cDNA or gDNA that served as material.

With V trimmed by 2 bases and J by 11 bases, 9 bases remained unmatched. The CDR3 runs to 15 residues. Germline lookup yields CDR1 MGHDK and CDR2 SYGVNS. Categorization into cohorts depended on clinical history that participants reported. All recovered Cohort 3 donors got two negative PCRs, got clearance, or saw symptom resolution. Clones were sequenced by immunoSEQ multiplex PCR, and TCRdb holds only the in-frame ones, with some missing. Of 190,000 or so clones in the sample, 86% are singletons; the top ten hold about 9.7%. This clone was recorded a few times. Sample: PBMCs or T cells enriched from blood (not recorded which). The V and J genes are TRBV25-1 and TRBJ2-4; 10 positions match TRBD2. The sequence derives from a woman in her 30s who had recovered from COVID-19. The CDR3 sequence is CASSEVRSGLALQYF. The CDR3 DNA reads TGTGCCAGCAGTGAAGTGAGATCGGGACTAGCGCTTCAGTACTTC.